Each of the 5 T cell receptor beta chains below was sequenced from the same sample in a study of blood T cell repertoires in COVID-19. Clones were read by immunoSEQ multiplex PCR, and TCRdb kept only the in-frame ones, dropping some. This repertoire shows 360,000 or so clones, around 90% found once; its top ten account for 3% to 4.5%. Source material: peripheral blood. The receptors were sampled from a woman aged 60-75 years with COVID-19, enrolled during active disease.

This clone was picked up one time. At one boundary the junction diverges from the germline segment, which might be a read error. The rearrangement joins TRBV5-4 to TRBJ2-3; 7 nucleotides line up with TRBD2. Germline CDR1 and CDR2: SGHNT and YYREEE (reference sequence). CDR3 length: 18 amino acids. This CDR3 is CASTLGGESGLGTDTQYF. As DNA, the CDR3 is TGTGCCAGCACCTTGGGGGGGGAAAGCGGACTTGGCACAGATACGCAGTATTTT.

V and J are TRBV25-1 and TRBJ1-1; a possible D gene is TRBD1 (5 bases). CDR3 length equals 14 residues. In germline, CDR1 is MGHDK, CDR2 SYGVNS. Trimming shortened V by 2 bases and J by 8 bases, and 15 bases separated the two germline ends. CDR3: CASSETTESREAFF. The CDR3 region has the DNA TGTGCCAGCAGTGAAACGACAGAATCAAGGGAAGCTTTCTTT. Filled out from reference TRBV25-1 and TRBJ1-1, the complete variable domain reads EADIYQTPRYLVIGTGKKITLECSQTMGHDKMYWYQQDPGMELHLIHYSYGVNSTEKGDLSSESTVSRIRTEHFPLTLESARPSHTSQYLCASSETTESREAFFGQGTRLTVV.

The chain uses TRBV15 and TRBJ1-5; D unresolved. The CDR3 loop spans 14 amino acids. Trimming took 0 bases from V and 5 from J, leaving 8 bases between them. The germline gives CDR1 LNHNV, CDR2 YYDKDF (reference sequence). In DNA form, the CDR3 reads TGTGCCACCAGCAGAGATGGGAGTGATCAGCCCCAGCATTTT. Protein sequence: CATSRDGSDQPQHF.

V is TRBV4-1 and J is TRBJ1-1; perhaps TRBD1 as D (6 bases). This CDR3 region has 17 residues. Trimming took 1 base from V and 1 from J, leaving 16 bases between them. Germline V gives CDR1 MGHRA, CDR2 YSYEKL. Written as DNA, the CDR3 is TGCGCCAGCAGCCAAGTTGGGGGCGGGGGACCGAACACTGAAGCTTTCTTT. This codes for CASSQVGGGGPNTEAFF.

The V gene is TRBV2, the J gene TRBJ1-1; D gene uncertain. The CDR3 consists of 15 residues. CDR1 and CDR2 (germline): SNHLY, FYNNEI. The V end was cut by 5 bases, the J end by 4 bases, with 17 bases between. The CDR3 DNA is TGTGCCAGCAGTCCACGGGTCGGGAAGAGCACTGAAGCTTTCTTT. It encodes CASSPRVGKSTEAFF.